The rows below give T cell receptor beta chains drawn from one sample of a study of shared clonotypes between healthy human individuals. Clones were sequenced by immunoSEQ multiplex PCR, and TCRdb holds only the in-frame ones, with some missing. Here the sample spans under 350,000 clones, over 75% being singletons. The sequenced sample was memory CD8+ T cells sorted from blood. The receptors originated from a young man in good health. Each CDR3 is given with its conserved first and last residue. The order of the fields is D gene, J gene, V gene, clone size, CDR3 protein, CDR3 DNA. D genes are given only for firm matches. Not all rows give a size; the values are once, few, many and, for expanded clones, a class.

D: -
J: TRBJ1-5
V: TRBV12-5
size: -
CDR3: CASGLVPSNQPQHF
DNA: TGTGCTAGTGGTTTGGTTCCTAGCAATCAGCCCCAGCATTTT

D: TRBD1
J: TRBJ2-7
V: TRBV27
size: -
CDR3: CASSIGQGFPYEQYF
DNA: TGTGCCAGCAGCATCGGACAGGGGTTCCCCTACGAGCAGTACTTC

D: TRBD1
J: TRBJ2-1
V: TRBV13
size: -
CDR3: CASNLEDRGQGEQFF
DNA: TGTGCCAGCAACTTAGAGGACAGGGGGCAAGGTGAGCAGTTCTTC

D: -
J: TRBJ1-1
V: TRBV27
size: -
CDR3: CASSSPLNTEAFF
DNA: TGTGCCAGCAGTTCGCCACTCAACACTGAAGCTTTCTTT

D: TRBD1
J: TRBJ1-1
V: TRBV5-1
size: -
CDR3: CASSYRGAGTEAFF
DNA: TGCGCCAGCAGCTACAGGGGGGCAGGCACTGAAGCTTTCTTT

D: TRBD2
J: TRBJ2-3
V: TRBV5-4
size: few
CDR3: CASSFRGGPDTQYF
DNA: TGTGCCAGCAGCTTCCGGGGGGGCCCAGATACGCAGTATTTT

D: TRBD2
J: TRBJ2-7
V: TRBV7-9
size: -
CDR3: CASSHGLAGYEQYF
DNA: TGTGCCAGCAGCCACGGACTAGCGGGCTATGAGCAGTACTTC

D: -
J: TRBJ2-1
V: TRBV27
size: -
CDR3: CASSRLGNEQFF
DNA: TGTGCCAGCAGCCGACTGGGAAATGAGCAGTTCTTC

D: -
J: TRBJ2-7
V: TRBV7-6
size: once
CDR3: CASSLVAEPHYEQYF
DNA: TGTGCCAGCAGCTTAGTTGCCGAGCCCCACTACGAGCAGTACTTC

D: -
J: TRBJ1-2
V: TRBV27
size: -
CDR3: CASSFDGYYGYTF
DNA: TGTGCCAGCAGTTTCGATGGCTACTATGGCTACACCTTC

D: -
J: TRBJ2-7
V: TRBV21-1
size: -
CDR3: CASSSTGNESYEQYF
DNA: TGTGCCAGCAGCAGTACAGGAAACGAGTCCTACGAGCAGTACTTC

D: TRBD1
J: TRBJ2-1
V: TRBV29-1
size: -
CDR3: CSVGRGQGSLGYNEQFF
DNA: TGCAGCGTGGGACGGGGACAGGGCTCCCTGGGCTACAATGAGCAGTTCTTC

D: -
J: TRBJ2-7
V: TRBV27
size: -
CDR3: CASSLSHGAGRYEQYF
DNA: TGTGCCAGCAGTTTATCCCATGGGGCAGGAAGGTACGAGCAGTACTTC

D: TRBD1
J: TRBJ1-1
V: TRBV10-2
size: -
CDR3: CASSEIVPGGTEAFF
DNA: TGCGCCAGCAGTGAGATAGTGCCAGGGGGCACTGAAGCTTTCTTT

D: -
J: TRBJ2-1
V: TRBV7-2
size: -
CDR3: CASSLVFSPLNNEQFF
DNA: TGTGCCAGCAGCTTAGTTTTCTCACCGCTGAACAATGAGCAGTTCTTC

D: -
J: TRBJ1-1
V: TRBV11-3
size: -
CDR3: CASSLEGGEAFF
DNA: TGTGCCAGCAGCTTAGAAGGGGGTGAGGCTTTCTTT

D: TRBD1
J: TRBJ2-5
V: TRBV2
size: -
CDR3: CASSNPGQGWETQYF
DNA: TGTGCCAGCAGCAATCCGGGACAGGGGTGGGAGACCCAGTACTTC

D: -
J: TRBJ2-3
V: TRBV9
size: -
CDR3: CASSVDPSSTDTQYF
DNA: TGTGCCAGCAGCGTAGACCCCTCTAGCACAGATACGCAGTATTTT

D: -
J: TRBJ1-2
V: TRBV5-4
size: -
CDR3: CASSLVIQGRGGYTF
DNA: TGTGCCAGCAGCTTGGTCATCCAGGGGCGCGGGGGCTACACCTTC

D: -
J: TRBJ1-2
V: TRBV2
size: -
CDR3: CASSSDEDYGYTF
DNA: TGTGCCAGCAGTTCCGACGAAGACTATGGCTACACCTTC

D: TRBD1
J: TRBJ2-1
V: TRBV7-9
size: -
CDR3: CASSGDIGQGDNEQFF
DNA: TGTGCCAGCAGCGGAGATATAGGACAGGGGGACAATGAGCAGTTCTTC

D: -
J: TRBJ1-2
V: TRBV5-5
size: -
CDR3: CASSLVPSGTNYGYTF
DNA: TGTGCCAGCAGCTTGGTCCCATCAGGGACTAACTATGGCTACACCTTC

D: -
J: TRBJ2-3
V: TRBV28
size: -
CDR3: CASSARISTDTQYF
DNA: TGTGCCAGCAGTGCCCGGATTAGCACAGATACGCAGTATTTT

D: -
J: TRBJ2-3
V: TRBV4-1
size: -
CDR3: CASSQAGDTSTDTQYF
DNA: TGCGCCAGCAGCCAAGCGGGGGACACAAGCACAGATACGCAGTATTTT

D: TRBD1
J: TRBJ1-2
V: TRBV7-2
size: -
CDR3: CASSLMTGGSGYTF
DNA: TGTGCCAGCAGCCTTATGACAGGGGGCAGCGGCTACACCTTC

D: -
J: TRBJ2-7
V: TRBV6-5
size: -
CDR3: CASSYSAPYEQYF
DNA: TGTGCCAGCAGTTACTCGGCCCCCTACGAGCAGTACTTC

D: -
J: TRBJ2-3
V: TRBV29-1
size: -
CDR3: CSVEDWPGEGGTDTQYF
DNA: TGCAGCGTTGAAGATTGGCCGGGTGAGGGGGGCACAGATACGCAGTATTTT

D: TRBD2
J: TRBJ2-3
V: TRBV4-1
size: -
CDR3: CASSQEGGLAVTDTQYF
DNA: TGCGCCAGCAGCCAAGAAGGGGGACTAGCGGTCACAGATACGCAGTATTTT

D: -
J: TRBJ2-7
V: TRBV6-5
size: -
CDR3: CASSPYKTSSYEQYF
DNA: TGTGCCAGCAGTCCCTACAAGACTAGCTCCTACGAGCAGTACTTC

D: -
J: TRBJ2-5
V: TRBV29-1
size: -
CDR3: CSVRAGEETQYF
DNA: TGCAGCGTTCGGGCAGGGGAAGAGACCCAGTACTTC

D: -
J: TRBJ1-4
V: TRBV11-3
size: -
CDR3: CASSSPRGQEPEKLFF
DNA: TGTGCCAGCAGCTCCCCCCGAGGGCAGGAGCCCGAAAAACTGTTTTTT

D: -
J: TRBJ1-2
V: TRBV7-6
size: -
CDR3: CASSLGAGDYGYTF
DNA: TGTGCCAGCAGCTTAGGGGCAGGGGACTATGGCTACACCTTC

D: TRBD2
J: TRBJ2-2
V: TRBV28
size: -
CDR3: CASRDRGGAYTGELFF
DNA: TGTGCCAGCAGGGACCGGGGGGGCGCATATACCGGGGAGCTGTTTTTT

D: TRBD1
J: TRBJ2-5
V: TRBV5-7
size: -
CDR3: CASSFDWTGLFAETQYF
DNA: TGTGCCAGCAGCTTTGATTGGACAGGGCTGTTCGCAGAGACCCAGTACTTC

D: -
J: TRBJ2-7
V: TRBV9
size: -
CDR3: CASSVASAETYEQYF
DNA: TGTGCCAGCAGCGTAGCTAGTGCGGAGACTTACGAGCAGTACTTC

D: TRBD1
J: TRBJ2-7
V: TRBV28
size: -
CDR3: CASSALDDRDSYEQYF
DNA: TGTGCCAGCAGTGCATTGGATGACAGGGACTCCTACGAGCAGTACTTC

D: TRBD1
J: TRBJ1-2
V: TRBV7-6
size: few
CDR3: CASTTAPGTGLYYGYTF
DNA: TGTGCCAGCACCACCGCTCCTGGGACAGGGCTATACTATGGCTACACCTTC

D: -
J: TRBJ2-1
V: TRBV4-1
size: -
CDR3: CASSLSSNEQFF
DNA: TGCGCCAGCAGCCTCTCTAGCAATGAGCAGTTCTTC

D: -
J: TRBJ2-7
V: TRBV5-4
size: -
CDR3: CASSSGISLSYEQYF
DNA: TGTGCCAGCAGCTCCGGGATCTCGTTATCCTACGAGCAGTACTTC

D: -
J: TRBJ2-1
V: TRBV11-2
size: -
CDR3: CASSLGFRVKGNEQFF
DNA: TGTGCCAGCAGCTTAGGTTTCCGGGTTAAGGGCAATGAGCAGTTCTTC

D: -
J: TRBJ2-2
V: TRBV30
size: -
CDR3: CAWSGWGAFTGELFF
DNA: TGTGCCTGGAGTGGATGGGGAGCCTTTACCGGGGAGCTGTTTTTT

D: -
J: TRBJ2-7
V: TRBV13
size: -
CDR3: CASSLVGRSSYEQYF
DNA: TGTGCCAGCAGCTTAGTAGGCCGTAGCTCCTACGAGCAGTACTTC

D: -
J: TRBJ1-2
V: TRBV4-2
size: -
CDR3: CASSPRTPSPGYGYTF
DNA: TGTGCCAGCAGCCCGCGGACACCTTCTCCCGGCTATGGCTACACCTTC

D: -
J: TRBJ1-1
V: TRBV7-9
size: -
CDR3: CASSLGGVREAFF
DNA: TGTGCCAGCAGCTTAGGGGGGGTCAGAGAAGCTTTCTTT

D: -
J: TRBJ1-1
V: TRBV5-1
size: -
CDR3: CASSPYTGPEAFF
DNA: TGCGCCAGCAGCCCCTACACAGGTCCTGAAGCTTTCTTT